This record concerns one TCR beta chain sequence. Germline loops: CDR1 SGHNT, CDR2 YYREEE (reference sequence). Trimming pared 4 bases from V and 2 bases from J, leaving 15 bases between. The CDR3 loop spans 15 amino acids. This specimen comes from a study of technical replicates of blood from several donors. Some clones are missing from TCRdb's copy, which holds only in-frame ones; the method was immunoSEQ multiplex PCR. The sample has about 97,000 clones; over 95% are singletons. The chain combines TRBV5-4 with TRBJ1-2; unclear D gene. The source material was T cells isolated from PBMCs. This receptor was identified in a human donor in good health. Here the CDR3 reads CASSPQTTQNYGYTF. For the CDR3, the DNA is TGTGCCAGCAGCCCACAAACAACACAGAACTATGGCTACACCTTC.